These 8 T cell receptor beta chains came from one sample sequenced in a study of shared clonotypes between healthy human individuals. Profiling relied on immunoSEQ multiplex PCR, and the TCRdb table lists in-frame clones only, not all of them. The sample lists some 1 million clones, about three quarters occurring once. Sequenced input: memory CD4+ T cells sorted from blood. The subset denotes: CD45RA-negative fraction. Receptors originate from a man younger than 30 in good health.

This clone was seen once. The genes are TRBV4-3 and TRBJ2-1, with 11 bases matching TRBD1. The V gene's germline CDR1 is LGHNA and CDR2 YSLEER. J was trimmed by 9 bases and V by 4 bases; bases with no gene match: 14. This CDR3 is built from 17 residues. CDR3 DNA: TGCGCCAGCAGCCCAGAGAAGGGACAGGGGGGTAAAAGTGAGCAGTTCTTC. Translation gives CASSPEKGQGGKSEQFF.

J is TRBJ1-1 and V is TRBV19; TRBD1 matches at 8 bases. Germline V gives CDR1 LNHDA, CDR2 SQIVND (reference sequence). CDR3 length equals 15 residues. Germline trimming cut 6 bases from V and 1 base from J; bases unmatched to any gene: 7. The CDR3 is CASSDTGTGNTEAFF. As DNA, the CDR3 is TGTGCCAGTAGCGATACCGGGACAGGGAACACTGAAGCTTTCTTT.

The chain combines TRBV18 with TRBJ1-4; D is undetermined. Trimming stripped 3 bases from V and 8 bases from J, with 10 bases between. Germline V gene sequence: CDR1 KGHSH, CDR2 LQKENI. The CDR3 has 13 amino acids. CDR3 sequence: CASSPSGPEKLFF. The CDR3 DNA sequence: TGTGCCAGCTCACCCTCCGGACCGGAAAAACTGTTTTTT.

The J gene is TRBJ1-2, the V gene TRBV28; no reliable D call. Germline V gene lookup returns CDR1 MDHEN and CDR2 SYDVKM. Trimming left V 6 bases short and J 7 bases short, with 9 bases between. The CDR3 has 11 residues. CDR3 sequence reads: CASSFKGGYTF. As DNA, the CDR3 is TGTGCCAGCAGCTTTAAGGGTGGCTACACCTTC.

This chain joins TRBV28 and TRBJ2-5; TRBD1 aligns across 7 bases. Trimming cost V 2 bases and J 7 bases; bases outside gene matches: 10. The germline CDR1 and CDR2 sequences are MDHEN and SYDVKM. The CDR3 totals 15 residues. DNA for the CDR3: TGTGCCAGCAGTTTAGAGGGGGCGCGGACTGGGACCCAGTACTTC. This encodes CASSLEGARTGTQYF. The full variable domain, rest sourced from reference TRBV28 and TRBJ2-5, is DVKVTQSSRYLVKRTGEKVFLECVQDMDHENMFWYRQDPGLGLRLIYFSYDVKMKEKGDIPEGYSVSREKKERFSLILESASTNQTSMYLCASSLEGARTGTQYFGPGTRLLVL.

This chain links TRBV2 with TRBJ2-5; D might be TRBD1 (6 bases). CDR3 length equals 13 residues. The germline CDR1 and CDR2 sequences are SNHLY and FYNNEI. V lost 8 bases, J lost 5 bases, and 15 bases lay in between. CDR3 in DNA: TGTGCCAGCCAGGCCGGGACAAAGGAGACCCAGTACTTC. Translation: CASQAGTKETQYF.

The chain combines TRBV5-1 with TRBJ2-4; D may be TRBD1 (6 bases). CDR3 length equals 17 residues. Trimming left V 0 bases short and J 7 bases short, with 20 bases between. From germline, CDR1 is SGHRS and CDR2 YFSETQ. The CDR3 nucleotides read TGCGCCAGCAGCTTGGGAGTGGGTTTACAGGGCGGCAACATTCAGTACTTC. Its protein product is CASSLGVGLQGGNIQYF.

The chain uses TRBV7-6 and TRBJ2-1; 10 nucleotides align to TRBD1. The CDR3 sequence is 16 residues long. With V trimmed by 5 bases and J by 0 bases, 4 bases remained unmatched. The germline CDR1 and CDR2 sequences are SGHVS and FNYEAQ. The DNA of the CDR3 is TGTGCCAGCAGCAGGGACAGGGGTAGCTCCTACAATGAGCAGTTCTTC. Amino acids: CASSRDRGSSYNEQFF.